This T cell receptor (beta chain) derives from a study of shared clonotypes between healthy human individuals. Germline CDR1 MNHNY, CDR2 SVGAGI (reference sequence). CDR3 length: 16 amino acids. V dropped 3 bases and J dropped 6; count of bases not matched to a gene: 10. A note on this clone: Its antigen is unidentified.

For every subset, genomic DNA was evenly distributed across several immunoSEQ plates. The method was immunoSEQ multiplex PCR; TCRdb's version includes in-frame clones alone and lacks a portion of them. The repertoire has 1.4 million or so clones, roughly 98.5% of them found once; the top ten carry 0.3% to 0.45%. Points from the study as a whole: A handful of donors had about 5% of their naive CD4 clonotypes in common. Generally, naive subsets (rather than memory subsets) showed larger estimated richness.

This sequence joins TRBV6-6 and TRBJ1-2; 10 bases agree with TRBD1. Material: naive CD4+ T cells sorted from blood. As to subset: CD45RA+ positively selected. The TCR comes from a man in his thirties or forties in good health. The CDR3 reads CASSYATGGFVDGYTF. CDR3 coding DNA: TGTGCCAGCAGTTATGCGACAGGGGGCTTTGTCGATGGCTACACCTTC.